This paragraph reports one T cell receptor (beta chain). Recruitment covered under 25 US areas and drew participants whose ages spanned roughly 18 to 100 years. This record belongs to a study of blood T cell repertoires in COVID-19. In germline, CDR1 is MGHRA, CDR2 YSYEKL. The CDR3 length is 15 residues. V lost 4 bases, J lost 0 bases, and 3 bases stayed unmatched. Methods used by the authors: Using reference gene primer amplification, nucleated cell counts were estimated. Produced via immunoSEQ multiplex PCR; TCRdb's table is partial and in-frame only. V and J calls and clone size come straight from that table; D and trimming were deduced from the DNA. The data hold 200,000 to 250,000 clones, with approximately 88% observed a single time.

The gene calls are TRBV4-1 and TRBJ2-3; TRBD2 agrees at 8 bases. Sequenced material: PBMCs or T cells enriched from blood (not recorded which). The TCR comes from a woman aged 30 to 39 who had been exposed to COVID-19. CDR3 loop: CASSLLAGSTDTQYF. CDR3 DNA: TGCGCCAGCAGCCTGTTAGCGGGAAGCACAGATACGCAGTATTTT.